Each of the 2 T cell receptor beta chains below was sequenced from the same sample in a study of post-analysis software for immune sequencing data (dated by TCRdb to between 2015 and 2016). Their target antigens are unknown. Summary of the overall study and its limitations: A few TRBV segments, including TRBV5-6, TRBV5-1 and TRBV20-1, were significantly more frequent in patients than controls.

Receptors were amplified or captured by PCR. TCRdb shows the sequencer as Illumina HiSeq 2500. To reduce PCR and sequencing biases, unique molecular identifiers were built into the TCR beta cDNA libraries. TCRdb trimmed the raw reads at Q25, called clones with MiXCR and kept productive beta chains. Under each unique CDR3 protein, matching rows form one entry showing the most common genes and DNA. For this sample there are 250,000 to 300,000 distinct CDR3 sequences; just over 35% appear just once. 4.5% to 5.5% of the sample is held by the ten biggest clonotypes. Sequenced: blood. The receptors shown here come from a girl under 18 with multiple sclerosis.

This clonotype has just a few counts. The chain joins TRBV7-9 to TRBJ1-5; TRBD1 aligns across 10 bases. The CDR3 loop spans 14 amino acids. Germline lookup yields CDR1 SEHNR and CDR2 FQNEAQ (reference sequence). The V and J ends lost 8 bases and 10 bases, in that order; junction bases with no gene match: 11. In DNA form, the CDR3 reads TGTGCCAGCCCGACGGGGACAGGGGTCGAACCCCAGCATTTT. Translated: CASPTGTGVEPQHF.

The chain recombines TRBV5-1 with TRBJ2-1; unclear D gene. This CDR3 contains 15 residues. V was trimmed by 4 bases and J by 12 bases, leaving 23 bases between them. Germline V gene sequence: CDR1 SGHRS, CDR2 YFSETQ. The CDR3: CASSRNLGPYSGQFF. CDR3 DNA sequence: TGCGCCAGCAGCCGGAACCTTGGGCCCTACAGTGGGCAGTTCTTC.